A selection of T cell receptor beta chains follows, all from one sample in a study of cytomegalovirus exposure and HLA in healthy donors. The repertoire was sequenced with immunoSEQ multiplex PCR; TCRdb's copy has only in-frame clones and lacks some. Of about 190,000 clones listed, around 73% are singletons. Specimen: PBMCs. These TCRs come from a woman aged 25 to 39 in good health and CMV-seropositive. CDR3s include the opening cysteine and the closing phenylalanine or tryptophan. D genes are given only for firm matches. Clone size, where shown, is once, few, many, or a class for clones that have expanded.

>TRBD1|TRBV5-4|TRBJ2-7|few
CASSPGTGYFGQYF
TGTGCCAGCAGCCCCGGGACAGGGTATTTCGGGCAGTACTTC
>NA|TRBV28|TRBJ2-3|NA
CASSLRLLGDTQYF
TGTGCCAGCAGTTTGCGTCTCCTGGGCGATACGCAGTATTTT
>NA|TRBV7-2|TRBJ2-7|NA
CASSQSIYEQYF
TGTGCCAGCAGCCAAAGCATCTACGAGCAGTACTTC
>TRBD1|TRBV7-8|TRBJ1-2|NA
CASSSQDRGLGYTF
TGTGCCAGCAGCTCACAAGACAGGGGGCTTGGCTACACCTTC
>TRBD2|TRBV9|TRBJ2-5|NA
CASSVGTSGGVETQYF
TGTGCCAGCAGCGTAGGGACTAGCGGGGGTGTGGAGACCCAGTACTTC
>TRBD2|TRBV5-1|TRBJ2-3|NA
CASSLEGLVTDTQYF
TGCGCCAGCAGCTTGGAAGGACTAGTAACAGATACGCAGTATTTT
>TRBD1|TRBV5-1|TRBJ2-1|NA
CASRATGTALIEQFF
TGCGCCAGCAGGGCGACCGGGACAGCCCTTATAGAGCAGTTCTTC
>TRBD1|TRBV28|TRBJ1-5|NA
CASYLGRGPNQPQHF
TGTGCCAGCTACCTCGGTAGGGGGCCGAATCAGCCCCAGCATTTT
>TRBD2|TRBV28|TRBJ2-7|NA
CASSSPASGRSYEQYF
TGTGCCAGCAGTTCCCCCGCCAGCGGGAGATCCTACGAGCAGTACTTC
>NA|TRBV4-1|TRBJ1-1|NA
CASSQDRGNTEAFF
TGCGCCAGCAGCCAAGATCGGGGGAACACTGAAGCTTTCTTT
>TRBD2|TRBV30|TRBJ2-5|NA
CASRLAGQETQYF
TGTGCCTCCAGACTAGCGGGCCAAGAGACCCAGTACTTC
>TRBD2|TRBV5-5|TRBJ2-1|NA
CASSFRRREGHNEQFF
TGTGCCAGCAGCTTTCGACGGCGGGAGGGCCACAATGAGCAGTTCTTC
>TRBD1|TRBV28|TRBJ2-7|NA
CASSSSVRGRGEQYF
TGTGCCAGCAGCTCGTCTGTCAGGGGGCGCGGCGAGCAGTACTTC
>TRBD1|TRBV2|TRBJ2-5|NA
CASSEQGAQETQYF
TGTGCCAGCAGTGAACAGGGGGCTCAAGAGACCCAGTACTTC
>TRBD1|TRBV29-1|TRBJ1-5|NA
CSVGQGNQPQHF
TGCAGCGTTGGACAGGGGAATCAGCCCCAGCATTTT
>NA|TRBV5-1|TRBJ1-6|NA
CASSFGGGNSPLHF
TGCGCCAGCAGCTTCGGGGGGGGTAATTCACCCCTCCACTTT
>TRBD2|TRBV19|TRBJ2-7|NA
CASSIASGSLYEQYF
TGTGCCAGTAGTATAGCTAGCGGGAGTCTGTACGAGCAGTACTTC
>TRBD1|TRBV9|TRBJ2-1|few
CASSAQGQGNEQFF
TGTGCCAGCAGCGCCCAAGGACAGGGAAATGAGCAGTTCTTC
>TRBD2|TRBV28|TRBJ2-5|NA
CASSLLAGSKTQYF
TGTGCCAGCAGTTTACTAGCGGGGTCGAAGACCCAGTACTTC
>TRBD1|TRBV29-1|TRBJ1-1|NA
CSVVSGQVWETEAFF
TGCAGCGTTGTTTCGGGACAGGTCTGGGAAACTGAAGCTTTCTTT
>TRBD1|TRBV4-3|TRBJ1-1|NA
CASSQDRGPNTEAFF
TGCGCCAGCAGCCAAGATAGGGGGCCGAACACTGAAGCTTTCTTT
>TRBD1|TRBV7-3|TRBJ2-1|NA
CASSRQGSYNEQFF
TGTGCCAGCAGCCGACAGGGATCCTACAATGAGCAGTTCTTC
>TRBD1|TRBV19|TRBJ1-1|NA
CASRPLRQGKAEAFF
TGTGCCAGTAGACCCCTACGACAGGGAAAGGCTGAAGCTTTCTTT
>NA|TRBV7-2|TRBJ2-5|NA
CASSLSRATGETQYF
TGTGCCAGCAGCTTATCCAGGGCGACCGGGGAGACCCAGTACTTC
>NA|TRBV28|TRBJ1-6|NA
CASSSRRSYNSPLHF
TGTGCCAGCAGTTCCAGGAGGTCCTATAATTCACCCCTCCACTTT
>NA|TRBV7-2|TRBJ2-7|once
CASSLVLSYEQYF
TGTGCCAGCAGCTTAGTATTATCCTACGAGCAGTACTTC
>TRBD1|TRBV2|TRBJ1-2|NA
CASSSGQAYTMGYTF
TGTGCCAGCAGCTCGGGACAGGCCTATACTATGGGCTACACCTTC
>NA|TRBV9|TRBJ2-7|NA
CASSVGDNSYEQYF
TGTGCCAGCAGCGTAGGGGACAACTCCTACGAGCAGTACTTC
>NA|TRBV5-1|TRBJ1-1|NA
CASSLAVDRKAFF
TGCGCCAGCAGCTTGGCGGTCGACAGGAAAGCTTTCTTT
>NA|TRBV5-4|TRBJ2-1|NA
CASSANNEQFF
TGTGCCAGCAGCGCGAACAATGAGCAGTTCTTC
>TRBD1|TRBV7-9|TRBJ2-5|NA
CASRRGQGLETQYF
TGTGCCAGCCGGAGGGGACAGGGGCTAGAGACCCAGTACTTC